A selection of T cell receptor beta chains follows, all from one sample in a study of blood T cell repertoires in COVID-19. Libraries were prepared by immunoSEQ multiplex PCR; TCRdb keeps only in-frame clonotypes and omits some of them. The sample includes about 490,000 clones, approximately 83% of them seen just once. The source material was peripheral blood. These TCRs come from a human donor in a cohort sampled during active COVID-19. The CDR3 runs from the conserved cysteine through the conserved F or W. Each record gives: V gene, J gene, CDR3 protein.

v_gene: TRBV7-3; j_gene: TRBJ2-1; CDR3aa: CASSPSGTGNNEQFF
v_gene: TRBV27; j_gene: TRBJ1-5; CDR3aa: CASSPGQGGYRQPQHF
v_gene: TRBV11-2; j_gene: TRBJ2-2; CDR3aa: CASSPRLAGAAGELFF
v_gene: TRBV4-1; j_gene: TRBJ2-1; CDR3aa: CASSQGTRSSGSSYNEQFF
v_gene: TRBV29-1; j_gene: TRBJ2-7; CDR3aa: CSVWGQVPYEQYF
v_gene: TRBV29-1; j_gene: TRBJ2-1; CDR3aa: CSVEGVVNEQFF
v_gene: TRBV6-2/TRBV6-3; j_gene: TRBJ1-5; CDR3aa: CASTPGQGVWQPQHF
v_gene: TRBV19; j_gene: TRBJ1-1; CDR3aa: CASSALGKGTGNTEAFF
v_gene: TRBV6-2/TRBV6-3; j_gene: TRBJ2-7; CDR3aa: CASSGSGEHDEQYF
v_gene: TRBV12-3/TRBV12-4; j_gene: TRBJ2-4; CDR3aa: CASSSRDSGIQYF
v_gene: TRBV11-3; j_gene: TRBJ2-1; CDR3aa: CASSDSFRGGYNEQFF
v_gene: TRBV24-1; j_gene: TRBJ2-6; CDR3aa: CATSPSGRTASSGANVLTF
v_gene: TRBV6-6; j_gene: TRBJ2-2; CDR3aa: CASRLAGDTGELFF
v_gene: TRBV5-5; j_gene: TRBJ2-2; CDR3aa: CASTLTATSVGGTGELFF
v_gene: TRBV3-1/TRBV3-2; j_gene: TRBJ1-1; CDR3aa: CASSQEALGRYTEAFF
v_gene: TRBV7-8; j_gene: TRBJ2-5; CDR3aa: CASSQSTVKETQYF
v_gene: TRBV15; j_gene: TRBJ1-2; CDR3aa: CATGAGGRYGYTF
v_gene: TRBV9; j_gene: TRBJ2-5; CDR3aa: CASSGGVGQGQETQYF
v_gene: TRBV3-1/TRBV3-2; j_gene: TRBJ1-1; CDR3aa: CVSSQADRGEAFF
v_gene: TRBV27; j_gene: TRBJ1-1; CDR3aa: CASSLFGNSPGIF
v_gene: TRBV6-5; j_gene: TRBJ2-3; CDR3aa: CASSRAGSLADTQYF
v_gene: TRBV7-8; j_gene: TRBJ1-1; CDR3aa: CASSPQWGETEAFF
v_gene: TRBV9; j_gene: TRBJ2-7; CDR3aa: CASSGTSGSWGEQYF
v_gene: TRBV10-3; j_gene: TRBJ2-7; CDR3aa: CAISEGTESLQQYF
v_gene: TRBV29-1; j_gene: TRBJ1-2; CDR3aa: CSVLGDRTGRIPHTF
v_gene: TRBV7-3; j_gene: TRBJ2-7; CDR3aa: CASSPSAASGEREQYF
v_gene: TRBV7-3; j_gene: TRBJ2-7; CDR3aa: CASSRTQGYEQYF
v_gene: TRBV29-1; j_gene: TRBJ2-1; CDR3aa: CSAPRAGGAFLYNEQFF
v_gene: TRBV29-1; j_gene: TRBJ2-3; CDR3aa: CSTSGADTQYF
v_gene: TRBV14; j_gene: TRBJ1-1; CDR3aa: CASSQPGQVEAFF
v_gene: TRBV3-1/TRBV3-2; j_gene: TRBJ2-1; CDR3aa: CASSPRGSGSEQFF
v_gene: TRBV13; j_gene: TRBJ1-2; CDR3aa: CASSLDGEAFYGYTF
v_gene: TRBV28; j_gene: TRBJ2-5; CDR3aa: CASYSGRAGLTQYF
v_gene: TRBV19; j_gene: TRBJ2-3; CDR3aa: CASSTPRYGFADTQYF
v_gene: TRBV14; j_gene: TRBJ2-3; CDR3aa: CASSQDLAGASTDTQYF
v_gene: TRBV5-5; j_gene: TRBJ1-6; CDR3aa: CASSPAGTANSPLHF
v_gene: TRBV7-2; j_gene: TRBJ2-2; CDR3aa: CASSSSAAGGPTRTGELFF
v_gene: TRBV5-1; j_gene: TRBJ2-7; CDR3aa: CASSLTEGEQYF
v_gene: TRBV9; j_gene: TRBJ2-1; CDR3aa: CASSESASSSYNEQFF
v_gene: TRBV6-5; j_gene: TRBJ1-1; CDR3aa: CASSYWGGAFF